A single sample gave rise to the 18 T cell receptor beta chains below, sequenced in a study of T cells in Graves' hyperthyroidism and ophthalmopathy. RNA transcripts yielded amplified TCR beta CDR3 regions. HTBI primers were used for first-round RT-PCR of the TCR CDR3. TCRdb reanalysed the multiplex PCR reads using MiXCR and keeps one entry per CDR3 protein. This sample has about 270,000 distinct CDR3 sequences; roughly 22% occur once, and the top ten carry roughly 60%. Material: blood. The source is a man aged 25 to 40 with Graves' ophthalmopathy.

The genes are TRBV29-1 and TRBJ1-1; D is perhaps TRBD1 (6 bases). The CDR3 sequence is 12 residues long. CDR1 SQVTM and CDR2 ANQGSEA come from the germline V gene. V lost 5 bases to trimming and J lost 1 base, with 8 bases between them. CDR3 nucleotides: TGCAGCGTTAAACAGGGGAACACTGAAGCTTTCTTT. Protein product: CSVKQGNTEAFF.

The chain recombines TRBV9 with TRBJ2-7; D perhaps matches TRBD2 (6 bases). CDR3 size: 16 residues. Germline CDR1 SGDLS, CDR2 YYNGEE. The germline V and J ends were trimmed by 1 base and 5 bases, with 19 bases remaining between them. The CDR3 nucleotides are TGTGCCAGCAGCGTATGGAGCGGGCAGGGCGAGGACGAGCAGTACTTC. Its protein product is CASSVWSGQGEDEQYF.

In its sample, this clonotype was seen many times. The chain carries TRBV2 and TRBJ2-7, with D unclear. The CDR3 is made up of 13 amino acids. Per the germline V gene, CDR1 is SNHLY and CDR2 is FYNNEI. The V end lost 7 bases, the J end lost 1 base, and 11 bases lay between the germline ends. CDR3 protein: CASKRDMSYEQYF. The DNA of the CDR3 is TGTGCCAGCAAGCGCGACATGTCCTACGAGCAGTACTTC.

This clonotype was counted many times. The chain combines TRBV20-1 with TRBJ1-5; D call uncertain. CDR1 is DFQATT, CDR2 SNEGSKA, per germline (reference sequence). The CDR3 has 12 residues. The V end was cut by 3 bases, the J end by 4 bases, with 7 bases between. CDR3 residues: CSARQSNQPQHF. In DNA form, the CDR3 reads TGCAGTGCTAGGCAATCGAATCAGCCCCAGCATTTT.

The chain combines TRBV6-6 with TRBJ2-2; D unclear. CDR1 MNHNY and CDR2 SVGAGI come from the germline V gene (reference sequence). This CDR3 region has 14 residues. The V and J ends lost 2 bases and 0 bases respectively, with 4 bases between them. CDR3 residues: CASSYGPNTGELFF. For the CDR3, the DNA is TGTGCCAGCAGTTACGGGCCGAACACCGGGGAGCTGTTTTTT.

This clonotype was counted many times. V usage is TRBV2 and J usage is TRBJ2-3, with unresolved D. The length of the CDR3 is 15 residues. V lost 0 bases to trimming and J lost 0 bases, with 7 bases between them. The V gene's germline CDR1 is SNHLY and CDR2 FYNNEI. CDR3 bases: TGTGCCAGCAGTGAAGCGCTCCCTAGCACAGATACGCAGTATTTT. It codes for CASSEALPSTDTQYF. The full variable domain, rest sourced from reference TRBV2 and TRBJ2-3, is EPEVTQTPSHQVTQMGQEVILRCVPISNHLYFYWYRQILGQKVEFLVSFYNNEISEKSEIFDDQFSVERPDGSNFTLKIRSTKLEDSAMYFCASSEALPSTDTQYFGPGTRLTVL.

This clonotype showed up many times. This chain links TRBV2 with TRBJ2-3, with 7 bases aligning to TRBD2. The germline V gene encodes CDR1 SNHLY and CDR2 FYNNEI. V dropped 7 bases and J dropped 1; count of bases not matched to a gene: 8. CDR3 length: 15 residues. The CDR3 DNA sequence: TGTGCCAGCACTAGCGGTAACTATCGCACAGATACGCAGTATTTT. Its protein is CASTSGNYRTDTQYF.

The genes are TRBV7-2 and TRBJ1-5; D is ambiguous. The CDR3 has 15 residues. Germline assignment: CDR1 SGHTA and CDR2 FQGNSA. Trimming cost V 1 base and J 0 bases, with 7 bases left between them. The CDR3 DNA reads as TGTGCCAGCAGCTTAGAGGTAGCTAGCAATCAGCCCCAGCATTTT. The encoded protein is CASSLEVASNQPQHF.

This clonotype was seen only once. V usage is TRBV5-1 and J usage is TRBJ2-7; a weak D match, TRBD1 (6 bases). The CDR3 is 14 residues long. V shed 0 bases and J shed 3 bases, with 10 bases lying between them. Germline values: CDR1 SGHRS, CDR2 YFSETQ. The CDR3 spells CASSLDRAYYEQYF. For the CDR3, the DNA is TGCGCCAGCAGCTTGGACAGGGCGTACTACGAGCAGTACTTC.

This clonotype was observed at least ten times. This rearrangement joins TRBV12-3 or TRBV12-4 to TRBJ1-1, with D possibly being TRBD1 (5 bases). V was trimmed by 6 bases and J by 3 bases, leaving 14 bases between them. The CDR3 loop spans 14 amino acids. CDR3 protein: CASRQRNRYTEAFF. In nucleotides, the CDR3 is TGTGCCAGCAGACAACGGAACAGGTACACTGAAGCTTTCTTT.

V and J are TRBV2 and TRBJ1-1; D perhaps matches TRBD1 (5 bases). The CDR3 is 14 amino acids. Trimming pared 6 bases from V and 1 base from J, leaving 12 bases between. Germline CDR1 is SNHLY and CDR2 is FYNNEI. CDR3 DNA: TGTGCCAGCAGGACCCCGGGGCCGAACACTGAAGCTTTCTTT. Its protein is CASRTPGPNTEAFF.

The table lists this clonotype with a few counts. The V call is TRBV19, the J call TRBJ2-2; 11 bases align to TRBD1. The V gene's germline CDR1 is LNHDA and CDR2 SQIVND (reference sequence). The CDR3 is 14 residues long. Trimming took 8 bases from V and 5 from J; bases not matched to a gene: 4. The CDR3 reads CASWGQGGTGELFF. In DNA, the CDR3 is TGTGCCAGTTGGGGACAGGGGGGAACCGGGGAGCTGTTTTTT. Together with reference TRBV19 and TRBJ2-2, the CDR3 gives the full variable domain: DGGITQSPKYLFRKEGQNVTLSCEQNLNHDAMYWYRQDPGQGLRLIYYSQIVNDFQKGDIAEGYSVSREKKESFPLTVTSAQKNPTAFYLCASWGQGGTGELFFGEGSRLTVL.

J is TRBJ2-2 and V is TRBV7-2; D is unresolved. Germline V gene lookup returns CDR1 SGHTA and CDR2 FQGNSA. The CDR3 spans 13 residues. The V gene lost 0 bases and the J gene lost 6 bases, with 5 bases spanning the gap. CDR3: CASSLAKSGELFF. CDR3 nucleotides: TGTGCCAGCAGCTTAGCAAAGTCCGGGGAGCTGTTTTTT.

The gene calls are TRBV7-9 and TRBJ1-6, with 9 nucleotides matching TRBD1. Germline-derived CDR1 and CDR2 are SEHNR and FQNEAQ (reference sequence). The CDR3 extends over 15 amino acids. Trimming removed 5 bases from V and 11 bases from J; junction bases left unmatched: 10. CDR3 sequence: CASSGRTGVEAPLHF. The CDR3 DNA is TGTGCCAGCAGCGGAAGGACAGGGGTGGAGGCACCCCTCCACTTT.

V usage is TRBV6-4 and J usage is TRBJ2-1; D unresolved. The germline V gene has CDR1 MRHNA and CDR2 SNTAGT. The V end was cut by 3 bases, the J end by 0 bases, with 9 bases between. The CDR3 has 15 amino acids. The CDR3 DNA reads as TGTGCCAGCAGTGAATATTCGAGCTCCTACAATGAGCAGTTCTTC. It is translated as CASSEYSSSYNEQFF.

This clonotype has ten or more counts. V usage is TRBV30 and J usage is TRBJ1-5, with D possibly matching TRBD1 (6 bases). The germline V gene encodes CDR1 GTSNPN and CDR2 SVGIG (reference sequence). Trimming removed 0 bases at V and 7 bases at J, with 13 bases between. This CDR3 contains 14 residues. CDR3 nucleotides: TGTGCCTGGAGTGTAGAGGGGGGGAGCCAGCCCCAGCATTTT. The encoded protein is CAWSVEGGSQPQHF.

This clonotype was detected only a few times. The chain links TRBV20-1 to TRBJ2-1; 7 positions agree with TRBD1. The germline gives CDR1 DFQATT, CDR2 SNEGSKA (reference sequence). The CDR3 is made up of 15 amino acids. J was trimmed by 0 bases and V by 3 bases; bases with no gene match: 5. CDR3 loop: CSARGQKNSYNEQFF. The CDR3 DNA sequence: TGCAGTGCTAGGGGACAGAAGAACTCCTACAATGAGCAGTTCTTC.

There are many counts of this clonotype. The CDR3 sequence is CASSPRGTGAYEQYF. CDR3 DNA: TGTGCCAGCAGTCCTCGGGGGACAGGAGCCTACGAGCAGTACTTC. The rearrangement joins TRBV28 to TRBJ2-7; 8 bases fit TRBD1. CDR3 length equals 15 residues. Germline CDR1 reads MDHEN; CDR2 reads SYDVKM. V gave up 5 bases and J gave up 2 bases; unmatched junction bases: 8.